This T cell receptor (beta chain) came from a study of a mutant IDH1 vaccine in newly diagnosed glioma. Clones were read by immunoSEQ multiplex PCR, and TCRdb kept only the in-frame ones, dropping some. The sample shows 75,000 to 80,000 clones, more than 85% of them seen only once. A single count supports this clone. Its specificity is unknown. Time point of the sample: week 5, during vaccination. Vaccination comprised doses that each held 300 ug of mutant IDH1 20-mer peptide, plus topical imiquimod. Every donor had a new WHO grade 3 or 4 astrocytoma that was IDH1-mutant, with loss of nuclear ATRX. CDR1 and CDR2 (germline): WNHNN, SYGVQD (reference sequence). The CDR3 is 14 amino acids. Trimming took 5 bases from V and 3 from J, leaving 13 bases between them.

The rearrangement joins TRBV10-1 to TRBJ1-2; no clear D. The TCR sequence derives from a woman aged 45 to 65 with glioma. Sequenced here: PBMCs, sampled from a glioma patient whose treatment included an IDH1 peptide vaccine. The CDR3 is CASSPGREDYGYTF. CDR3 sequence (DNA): TGCGCCAGCAGTCCTGGACGGGAGGACTATGGCTACACCTTC.